The rows below give T cell receptor beta chains drawn from one sample of a study of T cells in Graves' hyperthyroidism and ophthalmopathy. Using its own MiXCR run on the multiplex PCR reads, TCRdb lists one record per CDR3 protein. The profile covers 300,000 to 400,000 distinct CDR3 sequences, with roughly 18% appearing a single time and about half taken by the ten largest. Sequencing was done on a sample of blood. The receptors were gathered from a woman in her forties or fifties with Graves' hyperthyroidism. Both conserved end residues are part of each CDR3. A D gene is named only where the DNA matches it firmly. The size entry is marked missing in some rows and otherwise reads once, few, many or a size class.

v_call	d_call	clone_size	j_call	cdr3_aa	cdr3_nt
TRBV28	TRBD1	many	TRBJ1-2	CASSLAGGQGRGYTF	TGTGCCAGCAGTTTGGCCGGGGGACAGGGTCGTGGCTACACCTTC
TRBV12-3/TRBV12-4	TRBD1	many	TRBJ2-7	CASRRQGIFDEQYF	TGTGCCAGCAGAAGACAGGGGATATTCGACGAGCAGTACTTC
TRBV12-5	.	few	TRBJ1-6	CASGFNEGYNSPLHF	TGTGCTAGTGGTTTCAACGAGGGGTATAATTCACCCCTCCACTTT
TRBV12-3/TRBV12-4	.	many	TRBJ1-1	CASSLGQDNTEAFF	TGTGCCAGCAGTTTAGGTCAGGACAACACTGAAGCTTTCTTT
TRBV5-1	TRBD2	few	TRBJ2-5	CASSFAGGEYETQYF	TGTGCCAGCAGCTTTGCGGGAGGGGAATATGAGACCCAGTACTTC
TRBV11-1	.	.	TRBJ2-6	CASSLSNSGANVLTF	TGTGCCAGCAGCTTGAGTAACTCTGGGGCCAACGTCCTGACTTTC
TRBV28	.	few	TRBJ1-1	CASTQELEAFF	TGTGCCAGCACCCAGGAGCTTGAAGCTTTCTTT
TRBV3-1	.	.	TRBJ1-5	CASSPDWRIDQPQHF	TGTGCCAGCAGCCCCGACTGGCGGATCGATCAGCCCCAGCATTTT
TRBV3-1	TRBD1	.	TRBJ1-5	CASSQGGQQNQPQHF	TGTGCCAGCAGCCAAGGGGGACAGCAAAATCAGCCCCAGCATTTT
TRBV30	.	many	TRBJ2-3	CAWSIGLARPTDTQYF	TGTGCCTGGAGTATCGGCCTAGCGAGACCCACAGATACGCAGTATTTT
TRBV14	.	many	TRBJ1-1	CASSQIWGPRNTEAFF	TGTGCCAGCAGCCAAATCTGGGGGCCTCGGAACACTGAAGCTTTCTTT
TRBV3-1	.	few	TRBJ2-2	CASGKKGGAGELFF	TGTGCCAGCGGGAAAAAAGGAGGGGCCGGGGAGCTGTTTTTT
TRBV12-5	TRBD1	.	TRBJ1-1	CASAVGQGGTEAFF	TGTGCTAGTGCTGTTGGACAGGGAGGGACTGAAGCTTTCTTT
TRBV12-3/TRBV12-4	.	many	TRBJ1-2	CASSLSRLNYGYTF	TGTGCCAGCAGTTTATCGAGGCTTAACTATGGCTACACCTTC
TRBV20-1	.	.	TRBJ2-7	CSAGDGSYEQYF	TGCAGTGCTGGGGACGGGAGCTACGAGCAGTACTTC
TRBV28	.	few	TRBJ1-5	CASRDSYNQPQHF	TGTGCCAGCAGGGACAGTTATAATCAGCCCCAGCATTTT
TRBV9	TRBD2	.	TRBJ2-1	CASSPPGGNWNEQFF	TGTGCCAGCAGCCCACCGGGAGGGAATTGGAATGAGCAGTTCTTC
TRBV5-1	TRBD1	.	TRBJ1-1	CASSPFRDRGPPEAFF	TGCGCCAGCTCACCATTTCGGGACAGGGGGCCTCCTGAAGCTTTCTTT
TRBV28	.	.	TRBJ1-3	CAGPSVEGSPFISGNTIYF	TGTGCCGGCCCTTCAGTGGAGGGGAGCCCCTTTATCTCTGGAAACACCATATATTTT
TRBV5-5	TRBD1	.	TRBJ1-2	CASSLATGRYGYTF	TGTGCCAGCAGCTTGGCGACAGGGCGGTATGGCTACACCTTC
TRBV13	TRBD2	many	TRBJ2-3	CASSFTSLAGGKDTQYF	TGTGCCAGCAGCTTTACGTCGCTAGCGGGAGGAAAAGATACGCAGTATTTT
TRBV5-1	.	.	TRBJ1-4	CASSLAPAGSNEKLFF	TGCGCCAGCAGCTTGGCCCCCGCAGGGTCTAATGAAAAACTGTTTTTT
TRBV18	.	many	TRBJ2-2	CASSPNRDPGELFF	TGTGCCAGCTCACCGAACAGGGACCCCGGGGAGCTGTTTTTT
TRBV5-6	TRBD1	many	TRBJ2-7	CASSLGQGSEQYF	TGTGCCAGCAGCTTAGGACAGGGTAGCGAGCAGTACTTC
TRBV5-1	.	once	TRBJ2-2	CASSLDGGVRTGELFF	TGCGCCAGCAGCTTGGATGGGGGCGTGAGGACCGGGGAGCTGTTTTTT
TRBV28	.	many	TRBJ2-7	CASSLAGALAYEQYF	TGTGCCAGCAGTTTAGCAGGGGCCCTGGCCTACGAGCAGTACTTC
TRBV20-1	TRBD1	.	TRBJ2-2	CSARAGTGNTGELFF	TGCAGTGCTAGAGCTGGGACAGGGAACACCGGGGAGCTGTTTTTT
TRBV5-1	.	many	TRBJ2-1	CASSSQADLSYNEQFF	TGCGCCAGCAGCTCCCAAGCGGACCTCTCCTACAATGAGCAGTTCTTC
TRBV29-1	TRBD2	.	TRBJ2-3	CSVLAGARADTQYF	TGCAGCGTACTAGCGGGAGCGAGGGCAGATACGCAGTATTTT
TRBV5-6	.	few	TRBJ2-4	CASSLPAEGNIQYF	TGTGCCAGCAGCTTGCCAGCAGAAGGAAACATTCAGTACTTC
TRBV18	TRBD2	.	TRBJ2-7	CASSPPGTKGPYEQYF	TGTGCCAGCTCACCCCCCGGGACTAAGGGACCCTACGAGCAGTACTTC
TRBV30	.	many	TRBJ2-2	CAWSVKWAGTGELFF	TGTGCCTGGAGTGTAAAATGGGCGGGCACCGGGGAGCTGTTTTTT
TRBV27	.	many	TRBJ1-2	CASSSGSYYGYTF	TGTGCCAGCAGCTCCGGGTCGTACTATGGCTACACCTTC
TRBV6-7	.	.	TRBJ1-3	CLPGTLYGNTIYF	TGCTTGCCCGGAACACTATATGGAAACACCATATATTTT